This T cell receptor beta chain was sequenced in a study of blood T cells in healthy people across ages. The ends were cut back, 6 bases at V and 3 bases at J, with 9 bases in the middle. The CDR3 runs 13 residues. Primers used in a second PCR of roughly 7 to 12 cycles were a sample-barcoded 5' primer and a J-beta primer mix. Template switching added a 12-random-nucleotide identifier to every cDNA molecule. MiXCR, applied by TCRdb to the 5' RACE reads, yields one record per CDR3 protein. The table lists 650,000 to 700,000 distinct CDR3 sequences, around 50% of them singletons. The chain has TRBV12-3 or TRBV12-4 and TRBJ1-5; weak D call: TRBD1 (5 bases). The specimen sequenced was blood. The sequence was obtained from a woman older than 75 in good health. CDR3 loop: CASREQDNQPQHF. The DNA for the CDR3 is TGTGCCAGCAGGGAACAGGACAATCAGCCCCAGCATTTT.